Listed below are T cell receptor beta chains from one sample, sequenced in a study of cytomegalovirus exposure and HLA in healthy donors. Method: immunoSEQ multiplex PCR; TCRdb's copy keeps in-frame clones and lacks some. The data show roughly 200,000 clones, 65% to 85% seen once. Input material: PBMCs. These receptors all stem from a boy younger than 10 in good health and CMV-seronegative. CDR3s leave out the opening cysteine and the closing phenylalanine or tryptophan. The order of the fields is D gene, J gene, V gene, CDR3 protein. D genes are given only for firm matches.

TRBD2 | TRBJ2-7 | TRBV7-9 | ASSEGLAGEPYEQY
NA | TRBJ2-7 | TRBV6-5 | ASSYNSYEQY
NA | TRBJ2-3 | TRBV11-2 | ASSLVSGGTGDTQY
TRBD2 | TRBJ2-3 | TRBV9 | ASSDPVLAGGPPDTQY
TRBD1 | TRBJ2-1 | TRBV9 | ASSVYLDRGYNEQF
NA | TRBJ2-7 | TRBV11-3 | ASTRQFSIYEQY
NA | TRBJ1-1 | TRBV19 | ASLSTGLNTEAF
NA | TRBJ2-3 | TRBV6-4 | ASSDGDSTDTQY
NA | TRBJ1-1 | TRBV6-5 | ASSYHPQNLNTEAF
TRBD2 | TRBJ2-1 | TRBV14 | ASSQDLGGLGFDEQF
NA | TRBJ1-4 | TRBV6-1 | AGLRGGKLF
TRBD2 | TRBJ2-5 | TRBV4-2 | ASSQELAGGIQY
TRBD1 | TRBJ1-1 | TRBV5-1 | ASSLGQGENTEAF
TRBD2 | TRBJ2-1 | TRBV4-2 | ASSTQTSGGNNEQF
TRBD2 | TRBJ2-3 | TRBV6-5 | ASSYSGLADTDTQY
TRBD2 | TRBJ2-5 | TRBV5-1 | ASSPGLAGEETQY
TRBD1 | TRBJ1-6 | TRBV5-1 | ASSVTGGSYNSPLH
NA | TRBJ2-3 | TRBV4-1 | ASSQTPLGSSTDTQY
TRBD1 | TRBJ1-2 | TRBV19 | ASRGLGQGARGYGYT
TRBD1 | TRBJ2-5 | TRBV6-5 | ASSLDRGDTQY
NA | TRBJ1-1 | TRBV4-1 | ASSQGTVMNTEAF
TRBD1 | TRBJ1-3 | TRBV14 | ASSQEGTGISGNTIY
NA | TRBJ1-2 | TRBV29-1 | SVEPDRSYGYT
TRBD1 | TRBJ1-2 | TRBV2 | ASRAGGTGGASNYGYT
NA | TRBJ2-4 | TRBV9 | ASSVAGQGLDIQY
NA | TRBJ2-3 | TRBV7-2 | ASSSLTETLTDTQY
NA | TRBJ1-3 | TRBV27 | ASSPITGNTIY
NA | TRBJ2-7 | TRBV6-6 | ASSYRGSEEQY
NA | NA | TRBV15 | ATSRDSVGYEQY
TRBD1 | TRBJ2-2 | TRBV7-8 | ASSLGTGGSGELF
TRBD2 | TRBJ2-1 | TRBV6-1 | ASTESGGLGEQF
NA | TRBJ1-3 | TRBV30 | AWAREGSGNTIY
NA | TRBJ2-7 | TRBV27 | ASSLGRETQQY
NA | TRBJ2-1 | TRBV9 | ASSVSGYNEQF
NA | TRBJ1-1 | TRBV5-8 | ASSLPRILTEAF
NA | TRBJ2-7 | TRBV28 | ASSLPTGFHEQY
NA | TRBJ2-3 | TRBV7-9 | ASSWERSTDTQY
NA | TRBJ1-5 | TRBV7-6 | ASSLFSRGPNQPQH
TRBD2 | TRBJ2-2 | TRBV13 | ASSPIAGHTGELF
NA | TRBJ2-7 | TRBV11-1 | ASSRTGSSYEQY